The rows below give T cell receptor beta chains drawn from one sample of a study of shared clonotypes between healthy human individuals. The method was immunoSEQ multiplex PCR; TCRdb's version includes in-frame clones alone and lacks a portion of them. Counted here are roughly 700,000 clones, roughly 70% occurring once; the ten biggest clones make up around 1.6%. The sample taken for sequencing was memory CD4+ T cells sorted from blood. The receptors were sampled from a woman between 25 and 40 years old in good health. CDR3s include the opening cysteine and the closing phenylalanine or tryptophan. Each record gives: V gene, CDR3 length, J gene, clone size, D gene, CDR3 protein, CDR3 DNA. A D gene is named only where the DNA matches it firmly. Only part of the rows carry a size: once, few, many, or a class if the clone is expanded.

V: TRBV19
length: 15
J: TRBJ2-5
size: -
D: -
CDR3: CASSTPGSRQETQYF
DNA: TGTGCCAGTAGTACCCCGGGATCCCGACAAGAGACCCAGTACTTC

V: TRBV4-1
length: 12
J: TRBJ2-3
size: -
D: -
CDR3: CASSQERHTQYF
DNA: TGCGCCAGCAGCCAAGAGCGGCATACGCAGTATTTT

V: TRBV28
length: 16
J: TRBJ1-1
size: -
D: -
CDR3: CASSYPRGAKDTEAFF
DNA: TGTGCCAGCAGCTACCCTCGGGGGGCTAAGGACACTGAAGCTTTCTTT

V: TRBV5-1
length: 16
J: TRBJ1-5
size: -
D: TRBD1
CDR3: CASSLGTGGGAEPQHF
DNA: TGCGCCAGCAGCTTGGGGACTGGAGGGGGCGCGGAGCCCCAGCATTTT

V: TRBV28
length: 15
J: TRBJ1-5
size: -
D: TRBD1
CDR3: CASSDQGVSNQPQHF
DNA: TGTGCCAGCAGCGATCAGGGGGTTAGCAATCAGCCCCAGCATTTT

V: TRBV4-2
length: 19
J: TRBJ2-1
size: -
D: TRBD1
CDR3: CASSRAAGGSAGSYNEQFF
DNA: TGTGCCAGCAGCCGCGCTGCAGGGGGCTCTGCGGGCTCCTACAATGAGCAGTTCTTC

V: TRBV5-4
length: 14
J: TRBJ2-5
size: -
D: TRBD1
CDR3: CASSLTGAEETQYF
DNA: TGTGCCAGCAGCCTTACAGGGGCCGAAGAGACCCAGTACTTC

V: TRBV18
length: 14
J: TRBJ1-1
size: -
D: TRBD1
CDR3: CASSPGQPNTEAFF
DNA: TGTGCCAGCTCACCGGGACAGCCAAACACTGAAGCTTTCTTT

V: TRBV5-1
length: 12
J: TRBJ2-7
size: -
D: TRBD2
CDR3: CASSPGGYEQYF
DNA: TGCGCCAGCAGCCCGGGAGGCTACGAGCAGTACTTC

V: TRBV2
length: 14
J: TRBJ2-3
size: -
D: -
CDR3: CGDSLLTSTDTQYF
DNA: TGTGGGGACTCCTTACTCACTAGCACAGATACGCAGTATTTT

V: TRBV6-5
length: 13
J: TRBJ1-1
size: -
D: -
CDR3: CASSRGLSTRAFF
DNA: TGTGCCAGCTCTCGGGGCCTCAGCACGAGGGCTTTCTTT

V: TRBV11-2
length: 17
J: TRBJ2-1
size: -
D: TRBD2
CDR3: CASSLVAGLAAQYEQFF
DNA: TGTGCCAGCAGCTTAGTAGCCGGACTAGCGGCACAATATGAGCAGTTCTTC

V: TRBV6-4
length: 14
J: TRBJ1-2
size: few
D: -
CDR3: CASSDSFRDGGYTF
DNA: TGTGCCAGCAGTGACTCGTTTAGGGATGGCGGCTACACCTTC

V: TRBV7-9
length: 13
J: TRBJ2-3
size: -
D: TRBD2
CDR3: CASRAGVTDTQYF
DNA: TGTGCCAGCAGAGCGGGGGTCACAGATACGCAGTATTTT

V: TRBV29-1
length: 12
J: TRBJ2-7
size: -
D: -
CDR3: CSVVDRVYEQYF
DNA: TGCAGCGTTGTGGACAGAGTATACGAGCAGTACTTC

V: TRBV6-6
length: 14
J: TRBJ2-1
size: -
D: -
CDR3: CASSSVAEYNEQFF
DNA: TGTGCCAGCTCGTCGGTAGCGGAGTACAATGAGCAGTTCTTC

V: TRBV10-1
length: 16
J: TRBJ1-1
size: -
D: TRBD1
CDR3: CASRPDRGAGNTEAFF
DNA: TGCGCCAGCAGACCCGACAGGGGGGCCGGGAACACTGAAGCTTTCTTT

V: TRBV27
length: 13
J: TRBJ2-2
size: -
D: TRBD2
CDR3: CASSRLAAGELFF
DNA: TGTGCCAGCAGTCGACTAGCGGCCGGGGAGCTGTTTTTT

V: TRBV2
length: 14
J: TRBJ2-7
size: -
D: -
CDR3: CASTLQGGSYEQYF
DNA: TGTGCCAGCACCCTTCAGGGGGGCTCCTACGAGCAGTACTTC

V: TRBV19
length: 13
J: TRBJ1-1
size: -
D: -
CDR3: CASRPSPNTEAFF
DNA: TGTGCCAGTAGGCCTAGCCCCAACACTGAAGCTTTCTTT